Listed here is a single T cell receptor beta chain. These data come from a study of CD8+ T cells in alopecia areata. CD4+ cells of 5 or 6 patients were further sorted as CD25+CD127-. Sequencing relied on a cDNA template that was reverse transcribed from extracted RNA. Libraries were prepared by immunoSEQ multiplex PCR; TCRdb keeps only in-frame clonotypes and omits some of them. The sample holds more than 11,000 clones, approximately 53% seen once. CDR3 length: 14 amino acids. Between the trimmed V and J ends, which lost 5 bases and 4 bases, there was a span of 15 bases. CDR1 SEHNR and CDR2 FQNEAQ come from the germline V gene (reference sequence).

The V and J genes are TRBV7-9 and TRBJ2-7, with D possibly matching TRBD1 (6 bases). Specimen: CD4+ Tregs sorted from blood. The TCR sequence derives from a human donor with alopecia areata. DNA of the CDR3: TGTGCCAGCAGCCCCTCCGGGACAATTTACGAGCAGTACTTC. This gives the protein CASSPSGTIYEQYF.